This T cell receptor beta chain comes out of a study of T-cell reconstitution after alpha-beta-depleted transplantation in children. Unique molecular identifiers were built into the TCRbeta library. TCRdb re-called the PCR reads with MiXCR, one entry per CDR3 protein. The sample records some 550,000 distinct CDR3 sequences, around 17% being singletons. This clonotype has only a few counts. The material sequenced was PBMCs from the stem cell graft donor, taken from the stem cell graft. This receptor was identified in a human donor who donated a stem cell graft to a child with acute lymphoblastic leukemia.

The CDR3 coding sequence is TGTGCCAGCAGCTTAGGAGCGGGAGTAGAGACCCAGTACTTC. Translated, it gives CASSLGAGVETQYF. The rearrangement joins TRBV7-9 to TRBJ2-5, with 8 nucleotides matching TRBD2. The germline V gene has CDR1 SEHNR and CDR2 FQNEAQ (reference sequence). The CDR3 is 14 amino acids. Trimming took 1 base from V and 4 from J; bases not matched to a gene: 2. The full variable domain, rest sourced from reference TRBV7-9 and TRBJ2-5, is DTGVSQNPRHKITKRGQNVTFRCDPISEHNRLYWYRQTLGQGPEFLTYFQNEAQLEKSRLLSDRFSAERPKGSFSTLEIQRTEQGDSAMYLCASSLGAGVETQYFGPGTRLLVL.